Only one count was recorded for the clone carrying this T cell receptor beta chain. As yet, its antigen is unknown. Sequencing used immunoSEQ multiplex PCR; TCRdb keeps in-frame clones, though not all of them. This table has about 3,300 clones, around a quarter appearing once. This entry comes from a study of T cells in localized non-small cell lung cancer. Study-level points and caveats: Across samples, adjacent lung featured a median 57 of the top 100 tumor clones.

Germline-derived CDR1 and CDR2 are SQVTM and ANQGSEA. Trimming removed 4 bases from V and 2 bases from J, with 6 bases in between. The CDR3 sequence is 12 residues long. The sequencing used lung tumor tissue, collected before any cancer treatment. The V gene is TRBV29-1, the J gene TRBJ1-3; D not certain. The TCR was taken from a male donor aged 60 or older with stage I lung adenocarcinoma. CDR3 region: CSVVGPGNTIYF. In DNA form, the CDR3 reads TGCAGCGTTGTGGGTCCTGGAAACACCATATATTTT. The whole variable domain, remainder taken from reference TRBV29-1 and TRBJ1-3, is SAVISQKPSRDICQRGTSLTIQCQVDSQVTMMFWYRQQPGQSLTLIATANQGSEATYESGFVIDKFPISRPNLTFSTLTVSNMSPEDSSIYLCSVVGPGNTIYFGEGSWLTVV.